This T cell receptor beta chain was sequenced in a study of molecular identifiers for immune sequencing clone quantification. This clonotype was observed a handful of times. Its antigen remains unidentified. Study-wide findings and caveats: Under 1% of molecules in naive cells, but over 97% of effector molecules, belonged to clones above 20 RNA copies. Spiked-in Jurkat TCR RNA corresponding to one cell was reported as detectable against 750,000 to 1,000,000 naive cells. Sizes of highly expanded clones could be underestimated through identical TCRs sharing a barcode.

With listed TCR primers and previously described methods, bulk TCR libraries were prepared. TCRdb recomputed calls from the PCR reads with MiXCR, one row per CDR3 protein. The top ten clones hold approximately 0.76% of a sample with around 470,000 distinct CDR3 sequences, roughly 25% of them seen once. The germline gives CDR1 SGHAT, CDR2 FQNNGV. The CDR3 runs 11 residues. Trimming took 10 bases from V and 6 from J; bases not matched to a gene: 3. This receptor was identified in a human donor in good health. Some libraries in this study had Jurkat cell RNA spiked in. The sequencing sample was made of naive CD8+ T cells from blood, with Jurkat cell RNA spiked in. Documented subset: FACS-sorted CD8+CD4-CCR7+CD45RA+ naive T cells. The chain has TRBV11-2 and TRBJ2-1, with 7 positions matching TRBD1. CDR3 bases: TGTGCCATCGCAGGGGGCAATGAGCAGTTCTTC. This codes for CAIAGGNEQFF.